The 2 T cell receptor beta chains below were found in one sample sequenced in a study of identical twins. MiXCR was run by TCRdb on the 5' RACE reads, yielding one entry per CDR3 protein. Seen here are under 450,000 distinct CDR3 sequences, about 18% observed once, and the top ten hold 10% to 15%. Sequencing used naive T cells sorted from blood. These receptor sequences come from a man aged 50 or older in good health.

This clonotype came up a few times. The genes are TRBV15 and TRBJ2-1; D call uncertain. CDR3 length: 12 amino acids. The germline V and J ends were trimmed by 0 bases and 9 bases, with 6 bases remaining between them. Germline lookup yields CDR1 LNHNV and CDR2 YYDKDF (reference sequence). The CDR3 region has the DNA TGTGCCACCAGCAGAGATTCCAGTGAGCAGTTCTTC. Its protein product is CATSRDSSEQFF.

This clonotype was picked up many times. V gene TRBV29-1 combines with J gene TRBJ2-2; 9 positions match TRBD1. Germline V gene sequence: CDR1 SQVTM, CDR2 ANQGSEA. V dropped 4 bases and J dropped 6; count of bases not matched to a gene: 3. The CDR3 spans 13 residues. The DNA of the CDR3 is TGCAGCGTTGGGGACAGGGTGCCCGGGGAGCTGTTTTTT. Translation: CSVGDRVPGELFF.